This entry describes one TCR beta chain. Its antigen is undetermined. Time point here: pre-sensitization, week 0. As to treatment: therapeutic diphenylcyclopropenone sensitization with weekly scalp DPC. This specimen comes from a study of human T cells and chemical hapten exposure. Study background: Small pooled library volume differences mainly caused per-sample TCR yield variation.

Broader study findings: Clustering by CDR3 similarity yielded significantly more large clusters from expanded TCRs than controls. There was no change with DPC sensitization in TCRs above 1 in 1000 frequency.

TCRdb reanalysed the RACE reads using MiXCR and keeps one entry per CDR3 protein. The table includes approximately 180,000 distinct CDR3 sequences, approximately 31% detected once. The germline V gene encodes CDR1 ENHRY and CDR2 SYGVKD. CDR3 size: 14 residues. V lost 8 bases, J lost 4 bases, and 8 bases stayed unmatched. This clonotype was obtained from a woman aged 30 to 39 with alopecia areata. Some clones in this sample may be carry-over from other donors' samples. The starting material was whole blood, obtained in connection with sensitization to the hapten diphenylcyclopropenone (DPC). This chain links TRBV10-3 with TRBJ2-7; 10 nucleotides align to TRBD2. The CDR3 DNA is TGTGCCATCGGGCAGCGGGAGGGCCTATACGAGCAGTACTTC. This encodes CAIGQREGLYEQYF.